The 17 T cell receptor beta chains reported below all come from one sample, sequenced in a study of OX40 agonist ivuxolimab in advanced cancers. The assay was immunoSEQ multiplex PCR, and TCRdb's table has in-frame clones only and misses some. The sample holds 60,000 to 85,000 clones; roughly 80% are singletons and the top ten take 6.7%. The specimen was CD4+ or CD8+ T cells sorted from blood, collected in a trial of the OX40 agonist ivuxolimab. The receptors come from an adult with an advanced solid tumor such as melanoma, head and neck, liver or kidney cancer.

This rearrangement joins TRBV5-6 to TRBJ2-3; 7 bases agree with TRBD2. J lost 1 base, V lost 2 bases, and 4 bases had no gene match. CDR3 length equals 15 residues. Germline assignment: CDR1 SGHDT and CDR2 YYEEEE. The CDR3 is CASSFTSVGTDTQYF. The CDR3 DNA reads TGTGCCAGCAGCTTTACTAGCGTGGGCACAGATACGCAGTATTTT. Drawing the rest from reference TRBV5-6 and TRBJ2-3, the complete variable domain is DAGVTQSPTHLIKTRGQQVTLRCSPKSGHDTVSWYQQALGQGPQFIFQYYEEEERQRGNFPDRFSGHQFPNYSSELNVNALLLGDSALYLCASSFTSVGTDTQYFGPGTRLTVL.

This chain joins TRBV27 and TRBJ2-7; D is unresolved. Germline-derived CDR1 and CDR2 are MNHEY and SMNVEV (reference sequence). The CDR3 contains 12 residues. V lost 5 bases to trimming and J lost 12 bases, with 17 bases between them. The CDR3 reads CASSLETQDGYF. CDR3 in DNA: TGTGCCAGCAGTCTCGAAACTCAAGACGGGTACTTC.

The chain links TRBV30 to TRBJ1-2; 8 bases agree with TRBD1. Germline-derived CDR1 and CDR2 are GTSNPN and SVGIG (reference sequence). The CDR3 has 14 amino acids. Trimming removed 4 bases from V and 7 bases from J; junction bases left unmatched: 11. CDR3 amino acids: CAWNTQGGVGGYTF. In DNA form, the CDR3 reads TGTGCCTGGAATACACAGGGGGGAGTGGGTGGCTACACCTTC.

The rearrangement joins TRBV7-9 to TRBJ2-7; either TRBD1 or TRBD2 may supply D (5 bases each). The V and J ends lost 0 bases and 0 bases respectively, with 12 bases between them. The length of the CDR3 is 16 residues. The germline CDR1 and CDR2 sequences are SEHNR and FQNEAQ (reference sequence). The CDR3 reads CASSLAGEWISYEQYF. DNA of the CDR3: TGTGCCAGCAGCTTAGCGGGGGAGTGGATCTCCTACGAGCAGTACTTC.

The rearrangement links TRBV4-1 to TRBJ2-5; the D gene is possibly TRBD2 (6 bases). With 2 bases removed from V and 0 bases from J, the gap between germline ends came to 7 bases. This CDR3 spans 14 amino acids. Germline CDR1 and CDR2: MGHRA and YSYEKL. CDR3 loop: CASSQRDYQETQYF. The CDR3 region has the DNA TGCGCCAGCAGCCAACGGGACTACCAAGAGACCCAGTACTTC.

The V call is TRBV28, the J call TRBJ1-5; no clear D gene. The CDR3 is made up of 12 amino acids. Trimming removed 8 bases at V and 6 bases at J, with 11 bases between. In germline, CDR1 is MDHEN, CDR2 SYDVKM. CDR3 residues: CASGGRSQPQHF. The CDR3 DNA sequence: TGTGCCAGCGGCGGGAGAAGTCAGCCCCAGCATTTT.

The V and J genes are TRBV7-2 and TRBJ1-4; D perhaps matches TRBD1 (5 bases). CDR3 length: 14 residues. The V gene's germline CDR1 is SGHTA and CDR2 FQGNSA. Trimming pared 1 base from V and 11 bases from J, leaving 14 bases between. In DNA form, the CDR3 reads TGTGCCAGCAGCTTAGAATCGGGACGACCCAAACTGTTTTTT. It translates to CASSLESGRPKLFF.

The chain carries TRBV7-3 and TRBJ2-2; D gene unclear. CDR3 length: 13 amino acids. V dropped 4 bases and J dropped 5 bases, with 8 bases sitting between them. The germline CDR1 and CDR2 sequences are SGHTA and FQGTGA. For the CDR3, the DNA is TGTGCCAGCAGCTCCCTGGGGACCGGGGAGCTGTTTTTT. As protein: CASSSLGTGELFF.

The gene calls are TRBV7-2 and TRBJ1-5; a weak D match, TRBD1 (5 bases). Trimming cost V 5 bases and J 7 bases, with 12 bases left between them. The CDR3 runs to 13 residues. Germline assignment: CDR1 SGHTA and CDR2 FQGNSA. The CDR3 DNA follows: TGTGCCAGCAGCGGGGGGAATTTACAGCCCCAGCATTTT. Amino acids: CASSGGNLQPQHF.

The V call is TRBV2, the J call TRBJ2-2; 7 bases agree with TRBD1. CDR3 length: 16 residues. Looked up from germline, CDR1 is SNHLY and CDR2 is FYNNEI. Trimming took 5 bases from V and 2 from J; bases not matched to a gene: 8. CDR3 in DNA: TGTGCCAGCAGTCACGAAGGGGGCAGCAACACCGGGGAGCTGTTTTTT. It specifies CASSHEGGSNTGELFF.

The chain uses TRBV28 and TRBJ2-1; TRBD1 matches at 12 bases. Germline V lookup: CDR1 MDHEN, CDR2 SYDVKM. The CDR3 consists of 16 residues. The J segment lost 10 bases and the V segment lost 5 bases, leaving 12 bases of the junction unmatched. The CDR3: CASSHLRDRGQGEQFF. CDR3 DNA sequence: TGTGCCAGCAGTCACCTCCGGGACAGGGGGCAAGGGGAGCAGTTCTTC.

The V call is TRBV9, the J call TRBJ2-7, with 10 bases matching TRBD2. The CDR3 sequence is 15 residues long. CDR1 and CDR2 from the germline V gene are SGDLS and YYNGEE. J was trimmed by 0 bases and V by 6 bases; bases with no gene match: 6. The CDR3, as DNA: TGTGCCAGCACCCCTAGCGGGAGCCCCTCCTACGAGCAGTACTTC. It encodes CASTPSGSPSYEQYF.

The chain has TRBV11-1 and TRBJ2-2; 14 nucleotides match TRBD2. Looked up from germline, CDR1 is SGHAT and CDR2 is FQDESV (reference sequence). V dropped 5 bases and J dropped 4; count of bases not matched to a gene: 6. CDR3 length: 17 amino acids. CDR3 sequence: CASSPGLAGGATGELFF. Written as DNA, the CDR3 is TGTGCCAGCAGCCCCGGACTAGCGGGGGGCGCCACCGGGGAGCTGTTTTTT.

The rearrangement joins TRBV14 to TRBJ1-2, with D maybe TRBD1 (6 bases). Trimming took 6 bases from V and 8 from J, leaving 16 bases between them. The CDR3 has 13 residues. Germline CDR1 and CDR2: SGHDN and FVKESK. The CDR3 loop is CASRQGTGFGYTF. DNA of the CDR3: TGTGCCAGCAGGCAGGGAACAGGGTTCGGCTACACCTTC.

This rearrangement joins TRBV28 to TRBJ1-4; the D is unclear. V lost 5 bases and J lost 6, with 7 bases in between. The germline V gene has CDR1 MDHEN and CDR2 SYDVKM. The CDR3 loop spans 12 amino acids. As DNA, the CDR3 is TGTGCCAGCAGTCTACGGGATGAAAAACTGTTTTTT. Residues: CASSLRDEKLFF.

This chain links TRBV18 with TRBJ1-1; weak D call: TRBD1 (5 bases). From germline, CDR1 is KGHSH and CDR2 LQKENI. Trimming shortened V by 2 bases and J by 0 bases, and 13 bases separated the two germline ends. This CDR3 has 16 amino acids. This CDR3 reads CASSPDSGVMNTEAFF. CDR3 DNA sequence: TGTGCCAGCTCACCAGATTCGGGGGTCATGAACACTGAAGCTTTCTTT.

This rearrangement joins TRBV7-2 to TRBJ2-5; D may be TRBD2 (6 bases). Germline CDR1 SGHTA, CDR2 FQGNSA. V was trimmed by 7 bases and J by 2 bases, leaving 14 bases between them. This CDR3 has 14 residues. The CDR3 coding sequence is TGTGCCAGCACCCCGACTAGGGGACAAGAGACCCAGTACTTC. Protein: CASTPTRGQETQYF.